This TCR beta chain was documented in a study of T cells in Graves' hyperthyroidism and ophthalmopathy. Whole-study context: Peripheral blood was taken when the disease was first diagnosed, before any treatment began. Study-wide results and caveats: The model forecast ophthalmopathy, anticipating it by a median around 6.9 months before onset. Blood also contained most expanded thyroid clonotypes above 0.001.

RNA transcripts were the template for amplifying TCR beta CDR3 regions. HTBI primers were employed in a first-round RT-PCR of the TCR CDR3. TCRdb reanalysed the multiplex PCR reads using MiXCR and keeps one entry per CDR3 protein. The data show hundreds of thousands of distinct CDR3 sequences, roughly a fifth seen once. This clonotype appeared a few times. Its antigen remains unidentified. The V and J ends lost 4 bases and 5 bases respectively, with 17 bases between them. The CDR3 contains 15 residues. CDR1 LNHDA and CDR2 SQIVND come from the germline V gene (reference sequence). Not enrolled were patients with uncontrolled infection, other autoimmune disease, pregnancy or lactation.

The sequenced sample was blood. This sequence originates from a man aged 45-65 years with Graves' ophthalmopathy. This chain links TRBV19 with TRBJ1-2; D is possibly TRBD1 (6 bases). The CDR3 region has the DNA TGTGCCAGTAGTACCGACTCTCAGGGGAAGTATGGCTACACCTTC. Residues: CASSTDSQGKYGYTF.